The clone carrying this T cell receptor (beta chain) was recorded a few times. Its specificity is not known. The data derive from a study of T cell repertoires in cytomegalovirus infection. Study-wide results and caveats: Dominant in the ex vivo response were TCR beta clonotypes restricted by HLA-C and specific for CMV.

Using its own MiXCR run on the reads, TCRdb lists one record per CDR3 protein. Found here are a few hundred thousand distinct CDR3 sequences, 33% of them singletons; the top ten hold about 17%. CDR1 and CDR2 from the germline V gene are SEHNR and FQNEAQ (reference sequence). The length of the CDR3 is 17 residues. The ends lost 0 bases at V and 4 bases at J; junction bases unmatched: 7. The sample was cultured PBMCs, taken from culture after CMV antigen stimulation. The source is a human donor in good health (CMV status not recorded). Some clones in this sample may be carry-over from other donors' samples. The chain joins TRBV7-9 to TRBJ2-2; 8 bases line up with TRBD2. CDR3 in amino acids: CASSLAREGLSTGELFF. In DNA, the CDR3 is TGTGCCAGCAGCTTAGCACGGGAGGGCCTGAGCACCGGGGAGCTGTTTTTT.